Listed below are T cell receptor beta chains from one sample, sequenced in a study of glioma-infiltrating T cells after dendritic cell vaccination. TCRdb keeps only in-frame clones here, not all; method: immunoSEQ multiplex PCR. The sample includes 70,000 to 100,000 clones, roughly 80% of them seen just once. This specimen consisted of blood, obtained after dendritic cell vaccination. Source of these receptors: a human donor with glioblastoma. Both conserved end residues are part of each CDR3. A D gene is named only where the DNA matches it firmly. Not all rows give a size; the values are once, few, many and, for expanded clones, a class.

TRBJ2-2	-	TRBV5-4	-	CASSLGAGVTGELFF	TGTGCCAGCAGCTTGGGCGCAGGTGTCACCGGGGAGCTGTTTTTT
TRBJ1-5	-	TRBV12-5	-	CASGPNQPQHF	TGTGCTAGTGGCCCAAATCAGCCCCAGCATTTT
TRBJ1-1	TRBD1	TRBV27	-	CASSLTGATAFF	TGTGCCAGCAGTTTGACAGGGGCGACAGCTTTCTTT
TRBJ2-2	-	TRBV5-4	-	CASSLRVREELFF	TGTGCCAGCAGCTTGCGAGTTCGGGAGGAGCTGTTTTTT
TRBJ1-5	TRBD1	TRBV25-1	-	CASSESGTGGHQPQHF	TGTGCCAGCAGTGAATCAGGGACAGGGGGCCATCAGCCCCAGCATTTT
TRBJ1-5	-	TRBV6-1	-	CASSEAGGGKHF	TGTGCCAGCAGTGAAGCGGGGGGGGGCAAGCATTTT
TRBJ2-7	TRBD1	TRBV19	-	CASSIRDSYYEQYF	TGTGCCAGTAGTATTAGGGACAGTTATTACGAGCAGTACTTC
TRBJ1-1	-	TRBV6-1	once	CAAGGRNTEAFF	TGTGCAGCGGGGGGGAGGAACACTGAAGCTTTCTTT
TRBJ1-1	-	TRBV6-5	-	CASSRSGTVNTEAFF	TGTGCCAGCAGTAGGTCCGGGACTGTGAACACTGAAGCTTTCTTT
TRBJ2-7	-	TRBV7-2	-	CASSSPQSHEQYF	TGTGCCAGCAGCTCTCCACAGAGTCACGAGCAGTACTTC
TRBJ2-3	-	TRBV5-6	-	CASSLREHGFRDTQYF	TGTGCCAGCAGCTTGCGGGAACACGGATTCCGAGATACGCAGTATTTT
TRBJ1-4	-	TRBV11-2	-	CASSYAEREKLFF	TGTGCCAGCAGCTATGCCGAACGGGAAAAACTGTTTTTT
TRBJ1-5	-	TRBV27	-	CASSLTGPGPQHF	TGTGCCAGCAGCCTCACAGGGCCGGGGCCCCAGCATTTT
TRBJ2-1	TRBD1	TRBV27	once	CASSLFLDRVPQQFF	TGTGCCAGCAGTTTATTCCTCGACAGGGTGCCCCAGCAGTTCTTC
TRBJ2-2	TRBD1	TRBV19	-	CASRDRGRTGELFF	TGTGCCAGTAGGGACAGGGGCCGCACCGGGGAGCTGTTTTTT
TRBJ2-3	-	TRBV13	-	CASSLASRGTQYF	TGTGCCAGCAGCTTAGCATCGCGGGGTACGCAGTATTTT
TRBJ2-7	-	TRBV6-5	-	CASSYSGSYEQYF	TGTGCCAGCAGTTACTCGGGCAGCTACGAGCAGTACTTC
TRBJ2-1	-	TRBV27	few	CASSTRRGFGNEQFF	TGTGCCAGCAGTACGCGCAGGGGATTCGGCAATGAGCAGTTCTTC
TRBJ1-3	TRBD1	TRBV10-3	-	CAISPGQVISGNTIYF	TGTGCCATCAGTCCGGGACAGGTAATCTCTGGAAACACCATATATTTT
TRBJ1-5	-	TRBV12-5	-	CASGFDISNQPQHF	TGTGCTAGTGGTTTTGACATTAGCAATCAGCCCCAGCATTTT
TRBJ1-5	-	TRBV18	-	CASSPLLPGEGQPQHF	TGTGCCAGCTCACCACTTCTCCCCGGGGAGGGTCAGCCCCAGCATTTT
TRBJ2-7	TRBD1	TRBV7-9	-	CASSFITGDHEQYF	TGTGCCAGCAGTTTCATTACAGGGGACCACGAGCAGTACTTC
TRBJ1-2	-	TRBV4-1	-	CASSQPGSFGYTF	TGCGCCAGCAGCCAACCCGGGTCGTTTGGCTACACCTTC
TRBJ2-7	-	TRBV4-2	-	CASSQTLQGGGEQYF	TGTGCCAGCAGCCAAACCCTCCAGGGCGGTGGCGAGCAGTACTTC
TRBJ2-3	-	TRBV4-2	-	CASSQLPERGTDTQYF	TGTGCCAGCAGCCAACTTCCTGAGCGGGGCACAGATACGCAGTATTTT
TRBJ1-2	TRBD1	TRBV5-4	-	CASSKPGQGNYGYTF	TGTGCCAGCAGCAAACCGGGACAGGGTAACTATGGCTACACCTTC
TRBJ2-1	-	TRBV30	-	CAWSVLRGLYNEQFF	TGTGCCTGGAGTGTACTCCGGGGTCTCTACAATGAGCAGTTCTTC
TRBJ1-3	TRBD1	TRBV5-1	-	CASSLGTASGNTIYF	TGCGCCAGCAGTTTAGGGACAGCCTCTGGAAACACCATATATTTT
TRBJ1-6	TRBD1	TRBV19	-	CASSMDRGSDSPLHF	TGTGCCAGTAGTATGGACAGGGGAAGTGACTCACCCCTCCACTTT
TRBJ1-4	-	TRBV5-1	-	CASSGGALATNEKLFF	TGCGCCAGCTCCGGAGGGGCTCTTGCAACTAATGAAAAACTGTTTTTT
TRBJ1-6	-	TRBV9	-	CASSALDSGNSPLHF	TGTGCCAGCAGCGCTTTGGACAGTGGAAATTCACCCCTCCACTTT
TRBJ1-4	TRBD1	TRBV18	-	CASSRREDRDEKLFF	TGTGCCAGCTCGCGACGGGAGGACAGGGATGAAAAACTGTTTTTT
TRBJ1-1	TRBD1	TRBV2	-	CASRPRGQPVLNTEAFF	TGTGCCAGCAGGCCAAGGGGGCAGCCGGTCTTGAACACTGAAGCTTTCTTT
TRBJ1-1	-	TRBV5-1	-	CASSLDKGGEAFF	TGCGCCAGCAGCTTGGACAAGGGAGGTGAAGCTTTCTTT
TRBJ1-1	-	TRBV4-3	few	CASSQGPGANTEAFF	TGCGCCAGCAGCCAAGGACCAGGGGCGAACACTGAAGCTTTCTTT
TRBJ1-3	-	TRBV7-9	-	CASSPFSGNTIYF	TGTGCCAGCAGCCCCTTTTCTGGAAACACCATATATTTT
TRBJ1-1	TRBD1	TRBV7-8	-	CASSSIGQGRTEAFF	TGTGCCAGCAGCTCTATAGGACAGGGTCGCACTGAAGCTTTCTTT
TRBJ1-1	-	TRBV7-9	-	CASSTNGFGESATNTEAFF	TGTGCCAGCAGTACCAACGGTTTCGGGGAATCGGCAACGAACACTGAAGCTTTCTTT
TRBJ2-7	-	TRBV25-1	-	CASSVGRQGRYEQYF	TGTGCCAGCAGTGTCGGTAGACAAGGAAGATACGAGCAGTACTTC
TRBJ1-2	-	TRBV2	-	CASRDPGSYGYTF	TGTGCCAGCAGGGATCCAGGCAGCTATGGCTACACCTTC
TRBJ1-1	TRBD1	TRBV7-3	few	CASSPDRDRGTEAFF	TGTGCCAGCAGCCCCGACAGGGATAGGGGGACTGAAGCTTTCTTT
TRBJ1-2	TRBD1	TRBV4-2	few	CASSQEQGEDGYTF	TGTGCCAGCAGCCAAGAACAGGGGGAGGACGGCTACACCTTC